This TCR beta chain was recorded in a study of T cell repertoires in cytomegalovirus infection. Study-level information: Based on public TCR beta signatures, there were indications of CMV infection and of a matching HLA type.

TCRdb used MiXCR to reprocess the reads, holding one entry per CDR3 protein. The table has nearly 700,000 distinct CDR3 sequences, around 31% seen once. The sample holds many counts of this clonotype. Antigen unknown. Trimming left V 5 bases short and J 2 bases short, with 18 bases between. Germline V lookup: CDR1 SEHNR, CDR2 FQNEAQ (reference sequence). The CDR3 sequence is 16 residues long. The genes are TRBV7-9 and TRBJ1-1; D remains ambiguous. The receptor comes from a human donor in good health (CMV status not recorded). Some clones in this sample may be carry-over from other donors' samples. The input for sequencing was cultured PBMCs, taken from culture after CMV antigen stimulation. CDR3 DNA: TGTGCCAGCAGCCTCAGCGCCCTTCTTTCAAACACTGAAGCTTTCTTT. It codes for CASSLSALLSNTEAFF.